This paragraph covers one T cell receptor (beta chain) sequence. No antigen is known for it. CDR1 and CDR2 (germline): MNHNY, SVGAGI (reference sequence). This CDR3 region has 15 residues. Trimming pared 0 bases from V and 4 bases from J, leaving 9 bases between. Produced via immunoSEQ multiplex PCR; TCRdb's table is partial and in-frame only. Of about 5,600 clones in the sample, less than 70% were seen once. This sample is part of a study of CD8 T cell repertoires and HIV-1 epitope variants. In the study overall: Cultures ran around ten days, with IL-2, IL-7 and IL-15 added on days 3 and 7. Separate from the cultures, 1M uncultured T cells served as baseline.

Sequenced: cultured CD8+ T cells derived from PBMCs. V is TRBV6-6 and J is TRBJ2-2, with a tentative D call TRBD2 (5 bases). The sequence came from a male donor with HIV. The CDR3: CASSYSPSSTGELFF. In DNA, the CDR3 is TGTGCCAGCAGTTACTCGCCTAGCAGCACCGGGGAGCTGTTTTTT.